This TCR beta chain came from a study of graft-versus-host responses after intestinal transplantation. Looking at the study overall: As for transplant type, recipients had multivisceral, liver-intestinal, or isolated intestinal grafts. Every recipient underwent anti-thymocyte globulin induction, then tacrolimus and steroids for roughly 3 years.

Using immunoSEQ multiplex PCR, the repertoire was profiled, and TCRdb retains in-frame clones only, with some absent. The sample lists roughly 90,000 clones, about 89% occurring once. As for this clone: The antigen remains undetermined.

This specimen was unstimulated CD8+ T cells sorted from spleen or lymph node cells, taken before intestinal transplant. This receptor was identified in a human donor who received an intestinal transplant.

The DNA of the CDR3 is TGTGCCAGCAGCCAGATGACAGGGTTAAGGACTGAAGCTTTCTTT. Its protein product is CASSQMTGLRTEAFF. The chain uses TRBV6-1 and TRBJ1-1; TRBD1 aligns across 7 bases. Per the germline V gene, CDR1 is MNHNS and CDR2 is SASEGT. CDR3 length: 15 amino acids. Losses at the gene ends were 6 bases for V and 5 bases for J; bases not matched to a gene: 12.